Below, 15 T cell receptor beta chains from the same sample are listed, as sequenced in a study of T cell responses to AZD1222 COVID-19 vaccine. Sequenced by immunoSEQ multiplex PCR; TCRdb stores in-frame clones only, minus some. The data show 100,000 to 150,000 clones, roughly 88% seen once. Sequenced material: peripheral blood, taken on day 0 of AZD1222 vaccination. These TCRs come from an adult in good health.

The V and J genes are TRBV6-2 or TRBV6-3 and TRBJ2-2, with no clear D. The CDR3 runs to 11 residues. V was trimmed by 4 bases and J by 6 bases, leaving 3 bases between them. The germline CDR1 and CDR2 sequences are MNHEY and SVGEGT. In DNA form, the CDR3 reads TGTGCCAGCAGTTCAGCCGGGGAGCTGTTTTTT. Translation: CASSSAGELFF.

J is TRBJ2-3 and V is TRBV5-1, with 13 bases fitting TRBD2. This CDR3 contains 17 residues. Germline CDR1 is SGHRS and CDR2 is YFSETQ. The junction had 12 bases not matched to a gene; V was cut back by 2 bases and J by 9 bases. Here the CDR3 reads CASSFEGLAGVEGTQYF. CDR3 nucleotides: TGCGCCAGCAGCTTTGAAGGACTAGCGGGAGTTGAGGGCACGCAGTATTTT.

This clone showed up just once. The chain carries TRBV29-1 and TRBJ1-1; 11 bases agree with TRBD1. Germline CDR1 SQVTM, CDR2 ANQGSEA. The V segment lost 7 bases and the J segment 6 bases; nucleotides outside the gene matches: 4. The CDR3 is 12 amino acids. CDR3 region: CSAGQGAAEAFF. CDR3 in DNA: TGCAGCGCCGGACAGGGGGCAGCTGAAGCTTTCTTT.

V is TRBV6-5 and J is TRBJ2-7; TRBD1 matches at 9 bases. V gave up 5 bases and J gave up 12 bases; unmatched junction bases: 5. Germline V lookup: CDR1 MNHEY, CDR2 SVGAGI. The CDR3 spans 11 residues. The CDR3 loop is CASSNTGGRYF. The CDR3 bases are TGTGCCAGCAGTAATACAGGGGGCAGGTACTTC.

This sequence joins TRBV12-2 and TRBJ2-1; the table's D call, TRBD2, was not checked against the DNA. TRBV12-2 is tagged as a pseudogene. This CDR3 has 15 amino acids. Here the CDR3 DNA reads TGTGCAAGTCGCTCACTAGCGCCACCATACAATGAGCAGTTCTTC. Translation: CASRSLAPPYNEQFF.

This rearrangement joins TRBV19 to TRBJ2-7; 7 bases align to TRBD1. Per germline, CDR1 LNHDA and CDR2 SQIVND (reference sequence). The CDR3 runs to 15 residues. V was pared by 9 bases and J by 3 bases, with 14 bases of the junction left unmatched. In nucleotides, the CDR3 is TGTGCCAGACCATCCCGGTGGCAGGGGGACTACGAGCAGTACTTC. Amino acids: CARPSRWQGDYEQYF.

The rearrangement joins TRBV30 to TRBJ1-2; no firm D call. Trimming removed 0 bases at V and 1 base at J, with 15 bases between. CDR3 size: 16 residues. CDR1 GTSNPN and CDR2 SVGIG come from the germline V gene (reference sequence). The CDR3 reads CAWSVGIGIINYGYTF. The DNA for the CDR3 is TGTGCCTGGAGTGTAGGCATCGGGATAATTAACTATGGCTACACCTTC. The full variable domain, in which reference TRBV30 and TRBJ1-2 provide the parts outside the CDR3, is SQTIHQWPATLVQPVGSPLSLECTVEGTSNPNLYWYRQAAGRGLQLLFYSVGIGQISSEVPQNLSASRPQDRQFILSSKKLLLSDSGFYLCAWSVGIGIINYGYTFGSGTRLTVV.

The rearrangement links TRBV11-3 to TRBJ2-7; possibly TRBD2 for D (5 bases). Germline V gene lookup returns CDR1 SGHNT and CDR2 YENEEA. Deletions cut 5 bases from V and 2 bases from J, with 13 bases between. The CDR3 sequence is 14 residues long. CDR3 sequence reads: CASSISGVTYEQYF. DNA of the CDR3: TGTGCCAGCAGCATATCCGGGGTCACCTACGAGCAGTACTTC.

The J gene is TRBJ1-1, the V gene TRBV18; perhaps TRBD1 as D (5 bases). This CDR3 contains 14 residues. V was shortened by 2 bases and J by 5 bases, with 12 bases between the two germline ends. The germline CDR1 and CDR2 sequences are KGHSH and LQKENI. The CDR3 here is CASSPRGEWTEAFF. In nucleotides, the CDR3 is TGTGCCAGCTCACCAAGAGGGGAATGGACTGAAGCTTTCTTT. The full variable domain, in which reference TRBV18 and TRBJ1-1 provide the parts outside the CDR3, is NAGVMQNPRHLVRRRGQEARLRCSPMKGHSHVYWYRQLPEEGLKFMVYLQKENIIDESGMPKERFSAEFPKEGPSILRIQQVVRGDSAAYFCASSPRGEWTEAFFGQGTRLTVV.

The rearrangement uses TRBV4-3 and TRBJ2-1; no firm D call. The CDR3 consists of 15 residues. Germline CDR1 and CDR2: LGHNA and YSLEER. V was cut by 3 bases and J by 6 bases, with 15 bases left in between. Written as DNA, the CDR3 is TGCGCCAGCAGCCATGTACCCCAGCCAGTCAATGAGCAGTTCTTC. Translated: CASSHVPQPVNEQFF.

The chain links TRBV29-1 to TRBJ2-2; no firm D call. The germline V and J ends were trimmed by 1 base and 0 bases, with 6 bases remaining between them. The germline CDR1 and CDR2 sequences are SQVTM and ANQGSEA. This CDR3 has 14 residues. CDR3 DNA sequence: TGCAGCGTTGAAGGGATACCGAACACCGGGGAGCTGTTTTTT. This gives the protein CSVEGIPNTGELFF.

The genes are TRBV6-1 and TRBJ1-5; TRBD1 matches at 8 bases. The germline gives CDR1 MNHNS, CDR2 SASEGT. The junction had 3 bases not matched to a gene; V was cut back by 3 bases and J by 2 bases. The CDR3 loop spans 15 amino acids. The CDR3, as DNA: TGTGCCAGCAGTGAGGAGACAGGGGGCAATCAGCCCCAGCATTTT. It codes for CASSEETGGNQPQHF.

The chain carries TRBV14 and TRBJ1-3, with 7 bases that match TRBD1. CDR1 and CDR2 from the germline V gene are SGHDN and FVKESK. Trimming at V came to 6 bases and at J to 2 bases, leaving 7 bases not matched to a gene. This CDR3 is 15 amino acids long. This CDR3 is CASRSDTGAGNTIYF. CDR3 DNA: TGTGCCAGCAGGTCCGATACAGGGGCTGGAAACACCATATATTTT.

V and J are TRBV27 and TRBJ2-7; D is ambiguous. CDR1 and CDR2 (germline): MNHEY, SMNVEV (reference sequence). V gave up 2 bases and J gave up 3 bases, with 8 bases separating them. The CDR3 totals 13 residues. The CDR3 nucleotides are TGTGCCAGCAGTTTAGAAGGCGGCTACGAGCAGTACTTC. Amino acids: CASSLEGGYEQYF.

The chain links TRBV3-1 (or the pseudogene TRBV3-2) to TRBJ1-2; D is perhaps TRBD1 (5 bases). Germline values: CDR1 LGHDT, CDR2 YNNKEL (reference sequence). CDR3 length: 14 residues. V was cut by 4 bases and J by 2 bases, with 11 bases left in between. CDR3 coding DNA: TGTGCCAGCAGCCGAGGGGAGGGGAACTATGGCTACACCTTC. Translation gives CASSRGEGNYGYTF.